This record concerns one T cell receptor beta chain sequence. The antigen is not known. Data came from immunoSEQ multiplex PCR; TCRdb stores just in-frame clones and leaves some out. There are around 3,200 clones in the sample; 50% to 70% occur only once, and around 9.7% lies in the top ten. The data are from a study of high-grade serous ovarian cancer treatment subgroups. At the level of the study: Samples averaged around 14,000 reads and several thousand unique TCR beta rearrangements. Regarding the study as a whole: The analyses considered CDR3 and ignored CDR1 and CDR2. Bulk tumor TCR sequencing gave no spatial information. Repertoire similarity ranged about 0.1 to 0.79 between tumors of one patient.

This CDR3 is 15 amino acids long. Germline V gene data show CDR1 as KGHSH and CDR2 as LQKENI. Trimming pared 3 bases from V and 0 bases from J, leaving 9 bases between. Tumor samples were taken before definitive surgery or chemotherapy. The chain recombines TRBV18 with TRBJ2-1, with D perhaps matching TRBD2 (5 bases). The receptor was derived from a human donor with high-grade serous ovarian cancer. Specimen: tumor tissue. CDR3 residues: CASSPSGSSYNEQFF. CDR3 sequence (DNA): TGTGCCAGCTCACCCAGCGGAAGCTCCTACAATGAGCAGTTCTTC.